This TCR beta chain came from a study of blood T cell repertoires in COVID-19. Study background: Samples of COVID-19 (acute and convalescent) were obtained from the United States, Italy and Spain.

Clones were read by immunoSEQ multiplex PCR, and TCRdb kept only the in-frame ones, dropping some. The data hold some 350,000 clones, with 70% to 90% observed a single time. CDR1 is ENHRY and CDR2 is SYGVKD in the germline V gene. V lost 6 bases and J lost 1, with 6 bases in between. The CDR3 totals 13 residues. The rearrangement links TRBV10-3 to TRBJ2-2, with TRBD1 as a possible D gene (5 bases). This TCR was sampled from a woman in her twenties or thirties with COVID-19, enrolled during active disease. The specimen was peripheral blood. The chain's CDR3 is CAIRTENTGELFF. CDR3 nucleotide sequence: TGTGCCATCAGGACAGAGAACACCGGGGAGCTGTTTTTT.